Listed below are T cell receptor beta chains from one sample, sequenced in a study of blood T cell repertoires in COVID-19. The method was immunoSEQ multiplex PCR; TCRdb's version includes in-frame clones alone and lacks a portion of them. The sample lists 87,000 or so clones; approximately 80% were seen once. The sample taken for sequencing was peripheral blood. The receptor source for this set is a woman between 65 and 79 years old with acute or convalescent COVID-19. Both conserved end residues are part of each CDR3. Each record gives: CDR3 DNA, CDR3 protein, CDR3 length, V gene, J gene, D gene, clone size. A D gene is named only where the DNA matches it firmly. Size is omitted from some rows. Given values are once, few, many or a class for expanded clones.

cdr3_nt: TGTGCCAGCTCACGCGGACAGGGGGGTATGAACACTGAAGCTTTCTTT; cdr3_aa: CASSRGQGGMNTEAFF; cdr3_length: 16; v_call: TRBV18; j_call: TRBJ1-1; d_call: TRBD1; clone_size: NA
cdr3_nt: TGTGCCAGCAGCCATGACAGAGAAAAACTGTTTTTT; cdr3_aa: CASSHDREKLFF; cdr3_length: 12; v_call: TRBV6-5; j_call: TRBJ1-4; d_call: NA; clone_size: NA
cdr3_nt: TGTGCCAGTAGTAAGCGACAGGGAGCGTTCCAGCCCCAGCATTTT; cdr3_aa: CASSKRQGAFQPQHF; cdr3_length: 15; v_call: TRBV19; j_call: TRBJ1-5; d_call: TRBD1; clone_size: NA
cdr3_nt: TGTGCCAGCAGACCTCAGGGATCTAGCTCCTACGAGCAGTACTTC; cdr3_aa: CASRPQGSSSYEQYF; cdr3_length: 15; v_call: TRBV6-2/TRBV6-3; j_call: TRBJ2-7; d_call: NA; clone_size: NA
cdr3_nt: TGTGCCAGCTCACCGGGGCCAGGGGCTGGAAACACCATATATTTT; cdr3_aa: CASSPGPGAGNTIYF; cdr3_length: 15; v_call: TRBV18; j_call: TRBJ1-3; d_call: NA; clone_size: NA
cdr3_nt: TGTGCCTGGAGTAATTCTGCAGTCCCCTACGAGCAGTACTTC; cdr3_aa: CAWSNSAVPYEQYF; cdr3_length: 14; v_call: TRBV30; j_call: TRBJ2-7; d_call: NA; clone_size: NA
cdr3_nt: TGCGCCAGCAGCCACATTGAGCGGGCCCCGGCAGAGACCCAGTACTTC; cdr3_aa: CASSHIERAPAETQYF; cdr3_length: 16; v_call: TRBV4-1; j_call: TRBJ2-5; d_call: NA; clone_size: NA
cdr3_nt: TGTGCCAGCAGCACGGGACTCCAAGAGACCCAGTACTTC; cdr3_aa: CASSTGLQETQYF; cdr3_length: 13; v_call: TRBV2; j_call: TRBJ2-5; d_call: NA; clone_size: NA
cdr3_nt: TGTGCCAGCAGCCAATATATGGGCGGAGGTGAAAAACTGTTTTTT; cdr3_aa: CASSQYMGGGEKLFF; cdr3_length: 15; v_call: TRBV14; j_call: TRBJ1-4; d_call: NA; clone_size: NA
cdr3_nt: TGCGCCAGCAGCTCGCTCAGGCCGAACACTGAAGCTTTCTTT; cdr3_aa: CASSSLRPNTEAFF; cdr3_length: 14; v_call: TRBV5-1; j_call: TRBJ1-1; d_call: NA; clone_size: NA
cdr3_nt: TGTGCCAGCAGGAGTTGGACAGCCCTTAACTATGGCTACACCTTC; cdr3_aa: CASRSWTALNYGYTF; cdr3_length: 15; v_call: TRBV28; j_call: TRBJ1-2; d_call: NA; clone_size: NA
cdr3_nt: TGTGCCAGTAGTTCGACAGCTGGGGCCAACGTCCTGACTTTC; cdr3_aa: CASSSTAGANVLTF; cdr3_length: 14; v_call: TRBV19; j_call: TRBJ2-6; d_call: NA; clone_size: NA
cdr3_nt: TGTGCCAGCAGCGTAGACGGTCAACTCGGTGAAAAACTGTTTTTT; cdr3_aa: CASSVDGQLGEKLFF; cdr3_length: 15; v_call: TRBV9; j_call: TRBJ1-4; d_call: NA; clone_size: NA
cdr3_nt: TGCAGCGTTGGATGGCAGGGTGATGAGACCCAGTACTTC; cdr3_aa: CSVGWQGDETQYF; cdr3_length: 13; v_call: TRBV29-1; j_call: TRBJ2-5; d_call: NA; clone_size: NA
cdr3_nt: TGTGCCAGCAGCCACAACCCGACAGAAATCTATGGCTACACCTTC; cdr3_aa: CASSHNPTEIYGYTF; cdr3_length: 15; v_call: TRBV7-9; j_call: TRBJ1-2; d_call: NA; clone_size: NA
cdr3_nt: TGTGCCAGTTCGGGACTAGCGGGTGGGTCGTTCTTC; cdr3_aa: CASSGLAGGSFF; cdr3_length: 12; v_call: TRBV2; j_call: TRBJ2-1; d_call: TRBD2; clone_size: NA
cdr3_nt: TGTGCTAGTGGGCCCAGTGAGCAGTTCTTC; cdr3_aa: CASGPSEQFF; cdr3_length: 10; v_call: TRBV12-5; j_call: TRBJ2-1; d_call: NA; clone_size: NA
cdr3_nt: TGCAGCGTCGTACAGGGGACGAACACTGAAGCTTTCTTT; cdr3_aa: CSVVQGTNTEAFF; cdr3_length: 13; v_call: TRBV29-1; j_call: TRBJ1-1; d_call: TRBD1; clone_size: NA
cdr3_nt: TGCGCCAGCAGCTTGGCCCGGGGGACTAATGAAAAACTGTTTTTT; cdr3_aa: CASSLARGTNEKLFF; cdr3_length: 15; v_call: TRBV5-1; j_call: TRBJ1-4; d_call: NA; clone_size: NA
cdr3_nt: TGTGCCAGCGGACTGGGGGGGGAGCTGTTTTTT; cdr3_aa: CASGLGGELFF; cdr3_length: 11; v_call: TRBV27; j_call: TRBJ2-2; d_call: NA; clone_size: NA
cdr3_nt: TGTGCCAGCAGTTTAGGACAGGCTTGGGGGGAGCTGTTTTTT; cdr3_aa: CASSLGQAWGELFF; cdr3_length: 14; v_call: TRBV27; j_call: TRBJ2-2; d_call: TRBD1; clone_size: NA
cdr3_nt: TGTGCCAGCAGTACGGGGGACAGGGTCCAGGCTGAAGCTTTCTTT; cdr3_aa: CASSTGDRVQAEAFF; cdr3_length: 15; v_call: TRBV28; j_call: TRBJ1-1; d_call: TRBD1; clone_size: once
cdr3_nt: TGTGCCAGCAGCTTAGGGGGGACAGGGAACTATGGCTACACCTTC; cdr3_aa: CASSLGGTGNYGYTF; cdr3_length: 15; v_call: TRBV7-8; j_call: TRBJ1-2; d_call: TRBD1; clone_size: few
cdr3_nt: TGTGCCACCCGCTCTGGGGCCAACGTCCTGACTTTC; cdr3_aa: CATRSGANVLTF; cdr3_length: 12; v_call: TRBV28; j_call: TRBJ2-6; d_call: NA; clone_size: NA
cdr3_nt: TGTGCCAGCAGGTCTGGACAAGCCTATTCACCCCTCCACTTT; cdr3_aa: CASRSGQAYSPLHF; cdr3_length: 14; v_call: TRBV2; j_call: TRBJ1-6; d_call: NA; clone_size: NA
cdr3_nt: TGCGCCAGCAGCCAAACCGGGACAGGTGAAAAACTGTTTTTT; cdr3_aa: CASSQTGTGEKLFF; cdr3_length: 14; v_call: TRBV5-1; j_call: TRBJ1-4; d_call: TRBD1; clone_size: NA
cdr3_nt: TGTGCCAGTAAGGACCGGGGATTAGCGGGGGAAGAGACCCAGTACTTC; cdr3_aa: CASKDRGLAGEETQYF; cdr3_length: 16; v_call: TRBV19; j_call: TRBJ2-5; d_call: TRBD2; clone_size: NA
cdr3_nt: TGTGCCAGCAGCTTCCCACTCGCGAACACTGAAGCTTTCTTT; cdr3_aa: CASSFPLANTEAFF; cdr3_length: 14; v_call: TRBV7-8; j_call: TRBJ1-1; d_call: NA; clone_size: NA
cdr3_nt: TGTGCCAGCTCACCAGGGGGCAGGGGGTCCGCTGAAGCTTTCTTT; cdr3_aa: CASSPGGRGSAEAFF; cdr3_length: 15; v_call: TRBV18; j_call: TRBJ1-1; d_call: TRBD1; clone_size: NA
cdr3_nt: TGTGCCAGCAGCTTACGTACAGGGACGTCTAACTATGGCTACACCTTC; cdr3_aa: CASSLRTGTSNYGYTF; cdr3_length: 16; v_call: TRBV11-2; j_call: TRBJ1-2; d_call: NA; clone_size: NA
cdr3_nt: TGTGCCAGCAGCTTGGGAGCAAACTCCTACAATGAGCAGTTCTTC; cdr3_aa: CASSLGANSYNEQFF; cdr3_length: 15; v_call: TRBV5-4; j_call: TRBJ2-1; d_call: NA; clone_size: NA
cdr3_nt: TGTGCCAGCGTGTGGGGGCGCAGTTCACCCCTCCACTTT; cdr3_aa: CASVWGRSSPLHF; cdr3_length: 13; v_call: TRBV12-3/TRBV12-4; j_call: TRBJ1-6; d_call: NA; clone_size: NA
cdr3_nt: TGTGCCAGCGGGGGGGACCTCGTGGGTGAGCAGTTCTTC; cdr3_aa: CASGGDLVGEQFF; cdr3_length: 13; v_call: TRBV6-6; j_call: TRBJ2-1; d_call: TRBD2; clone_size: NA
cdr3_nt: TGTGCCAGCAGCTTAAAGGGGCAGGGCAGTGGCTACACCTTC; cdr3_aa: CASSLKGQGSGYTF; cdr3_length: 14; v_call: TRBV7-9; j_call: TRBJ1-2; d_call: NA; clone_size: NA
cdr3_nt: TGTGCCGGCGGGGGTGGAACTACCTACAATGAGCAGTTCTTC; cdr3_aa: CAGGGGTTYNEQFF; cdr3_length: 14; v_call: TRBV6-6; j_call: TRBJ2-1; d_call: TRBD2; clone_size: NA